The clone carrying this T cell receptor (beta chain) was seen a handful of times. Tagging with unique molecular identifiers was applied to individual cDNA molecules. TCRdb itself ran the 5' RACE reads through MiXCR, one entry per CDR3 protein. The sample lists some 77,000 distinct CDR3 sequences; about 5% were seen once. The CDR3 length is 13 residues. Per germline, CDR1 MGHDK and CDR2 SYGVNS. V trimming: 6 bases; J trimming: 3 bases; junction bases outside the gene matches: 5. The data originate from a study of early T cells in non-severe SARS-CoV-2 infection. The sample here was whole blood, taken at baseline. The chain couples TRBV25-1 to TRBJ2-7; 7 bases are shared with TRBD1. This receptor was taken from an adult who was a healthcare worker with PCR-confirmed SARS-CoV-2 infection or an uninfected control (not recorded which). CDR3 coding DNA: TGTGCCAGCAGCGTGGACAGGCGCTACGAGCAGTACTTC. It codes for CASSVDRRYEQYF.